These 15 T cell receptor beta chains share one sample of origin, sequenced in a study of blood T cell repertoires in COVID-19. Here immunoSEQ multiplex PCR was the method, and the copy in TCRdb shows in-frame clones only, minus some. Counted here are almost 300,000 clones, more than 85% occurring once; the ten biggest clones make up roughly 1.3%. Sequencing was done on a sample of peripheral blood. These receptor sequences come from a man aged 65-85 years with acute or convalescent COVID-19.

The CDR3 DNA is TGTGCCAGCAGTAGGGGCTACGAGCAGTACTTC. Amino acids: CASSRGYEQYF. The genes are TRBV6-2 or TRBV6-3 and TRBJ2-7; the D gene is possibly TRBD1 (5 bases). This CDR3 region has 11 residues. The germline gives CDR1 MNHEY, CDR2 SVGEGT. Trimming took 5 bases from V and 3 from J, leaving 5 bases between them.

This clone was seen only a few times. The rearrangement links TRBV7-6 to TRBJ2-3, with TRBD2 identical over 10 bases. The germline CDR1 and CDR2 sequences are SGHVS and FNYEAQ. The CDR3 contains 15 residues. The V segment lost 5 bases and the J segment 2 bases; nucleotides outside the gene matches: 4. This chain's CDR3 is CASSRTSGTTDTQYF. The CDR3 DNA reads as TGTGCCAGCAGCCGGACTAGCGGAACCACAGATACGCAGTATTTT.

This rearrangement joins TRBV5-6 to TRBJ1-2, with unresolved D. The V gene's germline CDR1 is SGHDT and CDR2 YYEEEE. This CDR3 region has 16 residues. Trimming removed 0 bases at V and 4 bases at J, with 16 bases between. The chain's CDR3 is CASSLERLSGFYGYTF. CDR3 DNA: TGTGCCAGCAGCTTGGAGCGGCTGAGCGGGTTCTATGGCTACACCTTC.

The V gene is TRBV5-4, the J gene TRBJ2-3; TRBD2 aligns across 9 bases. With V trimmed by 3 bases and J by 7 bases, 6 bases remained unmatched. The CDR3 length is 14 residues. CDR1 and CDR2 (germline): SGHNT, YYREEE (reference sequence). The CDR3 nucleotides read TGTGCCAGCAGCTCGGCTAGCGGGGCGTATACGCAGTATTTT. It specifies CASSSASGAYTQYF.

The chain combines TRBV28 with TRBJ2-3; TRBD2 aligns across 7 bases. CDR1 is MDHEN, CDR2 SYDVKM, per germline. This CDR3 comprises 16 residues. V was clipped by 3 bases and J by 1 base; unmatched bases: 7. Here the CDR3 reads CASSFGFRGGTDTQYF. The CDR3 DNA is TGTGCCAGCAGTTTTGGCTTTCGGGGGGGCACAGATACGCAGTATTTT.

This sequence joins TRBV4-1 and TRBJ1-2, with a tentative D call TRBD1 (6 bases). In germline, CDR1 is MGHRA, CDR2 YSYEKL. The CDR3 length is 16 residues. V lost 1 base and J lost 4, with 16 bases in between. In nucleotides, the CDR3 is TGCGCCAGCAGCCAAGCCAACACAGGGTCGGGCTATGGCTACACCTTC. Protein product: CASSQANTGSGYGYTF.

J is TRBJ1-5 and V is TRBV28; TRBD1 might be the D (5 bases). Trimming pared 6 bases from V and 2 bases from J, leaving 14 bases between. Germline CDR1 is MDHEN and CDR2 is SYDVKM. The CDR3 sequence is 15 residues long. The CDR3 DNA reads as TGTGCCAGCAGGGGGCAGGGTCAGGGCAATCAGCCCCAGCATTTT. This codes for CASRGQGQGNQPQHF.

This chain joins TRBV5-5 and TRBJ2-7; possible D gene TRBD1, 6 bases. Per the germline V gene, CDR1 is SGHKS and CDR2 is YYEKEE (reference sequence). This CDR3 contains 13 residues. Trimming pared 0 bases from V and 3 bases from J, leaving 7 bases between. CDR3 DNA: TGTGCCAGCAGCTTGGGAGGGGGCTACGAGCAGTACTTC. Translating it yields CASSLGGGYEQYF.

This chain uses TRBV18 with TRBJ1-4, with 8 nucleotides matching TRBD1. Germline trimming cut 4 bases from V and 5 bases from J; bases unmatched to any gene: 3. This CDR3 spans 14 amino acids. In germline, CDR1 is KGHSH, CDR2 LQKENI. CDR3 in amino acids: CASSQDRVNEKLFF. The CDR3 DNA reads as TGTGCCAGCTCACAGGACAGGGTCAATGAAAAACTGTTTTTT.

The V call is TRBV3-1 (or the pseudogene TRBV3-2), the J call TRBJ2-5, with 7 positions matching TRBD2. From germline, CDR1 is LGHDT and CDR2 YNNKEL (reference sequence). The CDR3 totals 15 residues. Losses at the gene ends were 5 bases for V and 5 bases for J; bases not matched to a gene: 11. Written as DNA, the CDR3 is TGTGCCAGCAGCTCTTGGGGCACGGGGGGTGAGACCCAGTACTTC. This encodes CASSSWGTGGETQYF.

The chain combines TRBV28 with TRBJ1-5; TRBD1 agrees at 10 bases. The CDR3 covers 16 residues. The germline V gene has CDR1 MDHEN and CDR2 SYDVKM. V shed 3 bases and J 6 bases; nucleotides not matched to a gene: 8. The CDR3 nucleotides read TGTGCCAGCAGTTTCCGTGGACAGGGGGGAGCTCAGCCCCAGCATTTT. It translates to CASSFRGQGGAQPQHF.

The V gene is TRBV5-4, the J gene TRBJ2-3; no firm D call. Germline V lookup: CDR1 SGHNT, CDR2 YYREEE (reference sequence). Trimming shortened V by 2 bases and J by 1 base, and 8 bases separated the two germline ends. The CDR3 spans 14 residues. CDR3 coding DNA: TGTGCCAGCAGCTTTCGAAGCGGCACAGATACGCAGTATTTT. Protein product: CASSFRSGTDTQYF.

This chain joins TRBV13 and TRBJ2-7, with 10 bases matching TRBD2. Trimming at V came to 1 base and at J to 4 bases, leaving 1 base not matched to a gene. Germline V gene sequence: CDR1 PRHDT, CDR2 FYEKMQ (reference sequence). This CDR3 contains 14 residues. The CDR3 bases are TGTGCCAGCAGCTTAGCTAGCGGGAGTTACGAGCAGTACTTC. The encoded protein is CASSLASGSYEQYF.

The gene calls are TRBV2 and TRBJ2-5; 8 bases match TRBD2. The ends lost 8 bases at V and 4 bases at J; junction bases unmatched: 12. Germline loops: CDR1 SNHLY, CDR2 FYNNEI. This CDR3 contains 15 residues. CDR3 residues: CASSKSGSGAETQYF. CDR3 DNA: TGTGCCAGCTCCAAAAGCGGGAGCGGTGCAGAGACCCAGTACTTC.

The chain has TRBV6-2 or TRBV6-3 and TRBJ1-5, with D maybe TRBD1 (5 bases). The length of the CDR3 is 16 residues. Trimming took off 0 bases at V and 4 bases at J, with 13 bases between the two ends. The germline gives CDR1 MNHEY, CDR2 SVGEGT. The CDR3 region has the DNA TGTGCCAGCAGTTACTCGGGCTGGGGCGGAAATCAGCCCCAGCATTTT. It specifies CASSYSGWGGNQPQHF.